The clone carrying this T cell receptor beta chain has just a few counts. Its target is not known. This record comes from a study of neoadjuvant anti-PD-1 for oral cavity cancer. Time point noted: after neoadjuvant nivolumab, at surgical resection. Stage II-IVA oral cavity squamous cell carcinoma was new and untreated by systemic or radiation therapy. TCRdb's copy holds only in-frame clones and misses some; the assay was immunoSEQ multiplex PCR. The table includes about 15,000 clones, 35% to 50% detected once. Study-wide points: Greater tumor shrinkage accompanied bigger post-treatment sizes of preexisting clones.

This clonotype originated in a person between 40 and 80 years old with oral cavity squamous cell carcinoma. Sequenced material: tumor tissue, taken after nivolumab (anti-PD-1) treatment.

The CDR3 DNA sequence: TGTGCCAGCAGCTTGGGACAGGGGGCAGATACGCAGTATTTT. Protein product: CASSLGQGADTQYF. The chain employs TRBV7-3 and TRBJ2-3; 11 nucleotides match TRBD1. The CDR3 spans 14 residues. The ends lost 3 bases at V and 4 bases at J; junction bases unmatched: 0. CDR1 and CDR2 from the germline V gene are SGHTA and FQGTGA.